Listed here is a single T cell receptor beta chain. Its specificity is unknown. CDR1 LGHNA and CDR2 YNFKEQ come from the germline V gene. Trimming cost V 4 bases and J 8 bases, with 11 bases left between them. CDR3 size: 12 residues. The data derive from a study of CD8+ T cells in alopecia areata. On the study more broadly: Each day, treated patients took oral tofacitinib twice, at 5 to 10 mg per dose.

Regarding treatment: oral pan-JAK inhibitor, 5-10 mg twice daily. Extraction and reverse transcription of RNA yielded cDNA as the sequencing template. The protocol was immunoSEQ multiplex PCR, while the TCRdb copy is restricted to in-frame clones and leaves out a portion. The sample holds 210,000 or so clones, approximately 65% seen once. Findings and caveats of the study: Significant decreases in scalp clonality and expanded CD8+ clones followed tofacitinib treatment. A single nonresponder leaves the baseline CD8+ expansion link to response uncertain. Normal scalp showed lower clonality than lesional scalp, especially alopecia totalis/universalis.

The receptor's source is a human donor with alopecia areata. The sample was CD4+ T cells sorted from blood, taken at approximately week 42, from a patient treated with tofacitinib. This chain uses TRBV4-2 with TRBJ2-5, with D uncertain. The CDR3 DNA reads TGTGCCAGCAGCCTTCTCGACGGTACCCAGTACTTC. Translating gives CASSLLDGTQYF.